The 30 T cell receptor beta chains below were found in one sample sequenced in a study of blood T cells in healthy people across ages. A sample-barcoded 5' primer and a J-beta primer mix were used in a second PCR of roughly 7 to 11 cycles. TCRdb fed the 5' RACE reads into MiXCR, producing one record per CDR3 protein. The sample shows roughly 2 million distinct CDR3 sequences, roughly 52% of them seen only once. Material for sequencing was blood. These receptors came from a woman in her 40s in good health.

About this clonotype: A much larger clone lies one base from this, so it may be a read error. The chain is built from TRBV7-2 and TRBJ2-5; 12 nucleotides align to TRBD2. Per germline, CDR1 SGHTA and CDR2 FQGNSA. The CDR3 loop spans 17 amino acids. CDR3 DNA: TGTGCCAACAGCTTTATGAGGACTAGCGGGGCCCAAGAGACCCAGTACTTC. It encodes CANSFMRTSGAQETQYF.

This clonotype was detected only a few times. The chain is built from TRBV7-2 and TRBJ2-3, with no clear D. The CDR3 has 14 amino acids. V was pared by 2 bases and J by 5 bases, with 11 bases between. Germline V gene data show CDR1 as SGHTA and CDR2 as FQGNSA. The CDR3 DNA follows: TGTGCCAGCAGCTTATCCGGACCTCAAGATACGCAGTATTTT. Translated, it gives CASSLSGPQDTQYF.

Here the CDR3 reads CASSAGDGLHSSPNYGYTF. The CDR3 DNA reads as TGCGCCAGCAGCGCTGGGGACGGATTACACTCAAGTCCTAACTATGGCTACACCTTC. The V gene is TRBV5-1, the J gene TRBJ1-2; tentative D call: TRBD1 (5 bases). CDR1 is SGHRS and CDR2 is YFSETQ in the germline V gene. V dropped 4 bases and J dropped 0 bases, with 25 bases sitting between them. The CDR3 length is 19 residues. The complete variable domain, with remaining parts taken from reference TRBV5-1 and TRBJ1-2, reads KAGVTQTPRYLIKTRGQQVTLSCSPISGHRSVSWYQQTPGQGLQFLFEYFSETQRNKGNFPGRFSGRQFSNSRSEMNVSTLELGDSALYLCASSAGDGLHSSPNYGYTFGSGTRLTVV.

The genes are TRBV29-1 and TRBJ1-2; D is ambiguous. Looked up from germline, CDR1 is SQVTM and CDR2 is ANQGSEA. V dropped 6 bases and J dropped 5 bases, with 13 bases sitting between them. This CDR3 region has 12 residues. The CDR3 nucleotides read TGCAGCGTGGGTGGTCGGACTTATGGCTACACCTTC. Its translation: CSVGGRTYGYTF.

This clonotype was seen many times. This chain connects TRBV7-2 to TRBJ2-3, with no clear D. The germline gives CDR1 SGHTA, CDR2 FQGNSA. The CDR3 totals 12 residues. The ends were cut back, 5 bases at V and 2 bases at J, with 5 bases in the middle. CDR3 DNA: TGTGCCAGCAGCGGATTCACAGATACGCAGTATTTT. This sequence encodes CASSGFTDTQYF.

The rearrangement uses TRBV7-2 and TRBJ1-6; D gene unclear. The CDR3 is 12 residues long. V lost 8 bases, J lost 9 bases, and 11 bases lay in between. Germline assignment: CDR1 SGHTA and CDR2 FQGNSA. The CDR3 region has the DNA TGTGCCAGCGGTGGGCGCTCTTCACCCCTCCACTTT. It codes for CASGGRSSPLHF.

The V call is TRBV20-1, the J call TRBJ1-5; D is undetermined. Between the trimmed V and J ends, which lost 6 bases and 5 bases, there was a span of 14 bases. This CDR3 is built from 13 residues. Per germline, CDR1 DFQATT and CDR2 SNEGSKA (reference sequence). CDR3 nucleotides: TGCAGTGCCGCGGATGACCCATATCAGCCCCAGCATTTT. It translates to CSAADDPYQPQHF.

This clonotype was counted a single time. Since a much larger clone is just one base distant, this may be a read error. The chain links TRBV28 to TRBJ2-7; a possible D gene is TRBD1 (6 bases). This CDR3 region has 16 residues. Germline V gives CDR1 MDHEN, CDR2 SYDVKM. Trimming shortened V by 5 bases and J by 0 bases, and 17 bases separated the two germline ends. The CDR3 loop is CASSLGTRPFSYEQYF. CDR3 nucleotide sequence: TGTGCCAGCAGTCTGGGGACAAGGCCCTTCTCCTACGAGCAGTACTTC.

This clonotype was seen ten or more times. CDR3 amino acids: CASSLSRSYEQYF. DNA for the CDR3: TGTGCCAGCAGTTTATCGCGGTCCTACGAGCAGTACTTC. The chain employs TRBV27 and TRBJ2-7; D call uncertain. Deletions cut 0 bases from V and 1 base from J, with 4 bases between. Germline V gene lookup returns CDR1 MNHEY and CDR2 SMNVEV (reference sequence). This CDR3 has 13 amino acids.

V usage is TRBV7-3 and J usage is TRBJ2-7, with 11 bases matching TRBD2. The DNA matches TRBJ2-5 better at its end, which makes the J call doubtful. This CDR3 spans 16 amino acids. CDR1 is SGHTA, CDR2 FQGTGA, per germline. CDR3 amino acids: CASSLMASGGPQTQYF. CDR3 sequence (DNA): TGTGCCAGCAGCTTAATGGCTAGCGGGGGGCCCCAGACCCAGTACTTC.

The chain combines TRBV4-2 with TRBJ2-1; a possible D gene is TRBD2 (5 bases). This CDR3 is 13 amino acids long. V dropped 0 bases and J dropped 12 bases, with 12 bases sitting between them. Germline CDR1 LGHNA, CDR2 YNFKEQ. DNA for the CDR3: TGTGCCAGCAGCCAAGAAGGAGGATCCTCGCAGTTCTTC. It specifies CASSQEGGSSQFF.

V gene TRBV7-3 combines with J gene TRBJ1-4, with D unclear. V was pared by 6 bases and J by 0 bases, with 5 bases between. Germline V gene data show CDR1 as SGHTA and CDR2 as FQGTGA. The CDR3 loop spans 13 amino acids. CDR3 nucleotides: TGTGCCAGCAGGGCTTCAACTAATGAAAAACTGTTTTTT. Its translation is CASRASTNEKLFF.

The chain links TRBV28 to TRBJ1-1, with 9 positions matching TRBD1. There are 17 residues in the CDR3. V was pared by 6 bases and J by 2 bases, with 13 bases of the junction left unmatched. Germline values: CDR1 MDHEN, CDR2 SYDVKM. CDR3 nucleotide sequence: TGTGCCAGCAGCCGGAGGGGGACAGGGATCTACAACACTGAAGCTTTCTTT. Translated: CASSRRGTGIYNTEAFF.

DNA for the CDR3: TGTGCCAGCAGCCACGGCGGGGGCGGGGAGGCCCAGTACTTC. This encodes CASSHGGGGEAQYF. The chain carries TRBV7-9 and TRBJ2-7; tentatively, D is TRBD2 (7 bases). Trimming took off 5 bases at V and 10 bases at J, with 21 bases between the two ends. CDR3 length equals 14 residues. The germline CDR1 and CDR2 sequences are SEHNR and FQNEAQ (reference sequence).

This rearrangement joins TRBV4-1 to TRBJ2-1; D uncertain. The CDR3 is 13 residues long. V was pared by 0 bases and J by 12 bases, with 12 bases between. The germline V gene has CDR1 MGHRA and CDR2 YSYEKL. CDR3: CASSQDTYRLQFF. In DNA form, the CDR3 reads TGCGCCAGCAGCCAAGATACGTACCGGTTGCAGTTCTTC.

About this clonotype: Germline and junction disagree at one end, which may indicate a read error. The chain is built from TRBV4-1 and TRBJ2-3; TRBD2 aligns across 8 bases. CDR3 size: 15 residues. The germline V gene has CDR1 MGHRA and CDR2 YSYEKL. CDR3 DNA: TGCACCAGCAGCCAAGAAACAGCGGGGGCAGATACGCAGTATTTT. Protein product: CTSSQETAGADTQYF.

V gene TRBV15 combines with J gene TRBJ2-7; no clear D gene. The CDR3 has 16 amino acids. Trimming shortened V by 0 bases and J by 1 base, and 13 bases separated the two germline ends. CDR1 is LNHNV and CDR2 is YYDKDF in the germline V gene (reference sequence). CDR3 sequence reads: CATSRDRALGSYEQYF. The DNA for the CDR3 is TGTGCCACCAGCAGAGATCGGGCCCTGGGGTCCTACGAGCAGTACTTC.

The rearrangement joins TRBV7-8 to TRBJ2-1, with 10 positions matching TRBD2. The CDR3 sequence is 17 residues long. Germline V CDR1 and CDR2: SGHVS, FQNEAQ. J gave up 6 bases and V 5 bases, and 13 bases lay outside the gene matches. In nucleotides, the CDR3 is TGTGCCAGCAGCCCCCGACGTTCGGTAGCGGGGGGCAATGAGCAGTTCTTC. It yields the protein CASSPRRSVAGGNEQFF.

This chain links TRBV6-1 with TRBJ1-3; D unresolved. Germline CDR1 reads MNHNS; CDR2 reads SASEGT. V was clipped by 6 bases and J by 9 bases, with 18 bases between them. The CDR3 runs 14 residues. CDR3 sequence: CASSQTAPVATIYF. The CDR3 DNA sequence: TGTGCCAGCAGCCAGACGGCACCCGTAGCCACCATATATTTT.

The chain carries TRBV4-1 and TRBJ1-5; D is ambiguous. Trimming pared 2 bases from V and 7 bases from J, leaving 15 bases between. Germline CDR1 reads MGHRA; CDR2 reads YSYEKL. The CDR3 has 15 residues. The CDR3 bases are TGCGCCAGCAGCCAACCGGGGAGGGAAAAACAGCCCCAGCATTTT. Translating gives CASSQPGREKQPQHF.

This clonotype was counted only a few times. The chain recombines TRBV28 with TRBJ2-7; TRBD1 matches at 10 bases. Trimming took 5 bases from V and 7 from J; bases not matched to a gene: 11. The CDR3 spans 15 residues. Per the germline V gene, CDR1 is MDHEN and CDR2 is SYDVKM. CDR3 in amino acids: CASSPRDRGVGEQYF. CDR3 nucleotides: TGTGCCAGCAGTCCAAGGGACAGGGGTGTTGGAGAGCAGTACTTC.

V usage is TRBV5-1 and J usage is TRBJ2-5, with D possibly matching TRBD1 (5 bases). CDR3 length: 14 amino acids. V was clipped by 2 bases and J by 4 bases, with 12 bases between them. Germline assignment: CDR1 SGHRS and CDR2 YFSETQ. The CDR3 nucleotides are TGCGCCAGCAGCTTAGTACTTGGGGCAGAGACCCAGTACTTC. It encodes CASSLVLGAETQYF.

This chain links TRBV7-8 with TRBJ2-7; a weak D match, TRBD1 (5 bases). Germline-derived CDR1 and CDR2 are SGHVS and FQNEAQ. V lost 5 bases and J 0 bases, leaving 11 bases between the germline ends. The CDR3 loop spans 14 amino acids. The CDR3 coding sequence is TGTGCCAGCAGCAGCCGGACAAACTCCTACGAGCAGTACTTC. Protein product: CASSSRTNSYEQYF.

DNA of the CDR3: TGTGCCAGCAGCTTAGAGGGGGGGCAGGGGGCCGGTAGCAATGAGCAGTTCTTC. Its protein product is CASSLEGGQGAGSNEQFF. This chain uses TRBV11-3 with TRBJ2-1; D might be TRBD1 (8 bases). Germline-derived CDR1 and CDR2 are SGHNT and YENEEA. The CDR3 extends over 18 amino acids. The V and J ends lost 0 bases and 6 bases respectively, with 21 bases between them.

V and J are TRBV28 and TRBJ1-6; D is perhaps TRBD1 (6 bases). V was clipped by 6 bases and J by 7 bases, with 19 bases between them. The CDR3 runs to 16 residues. Germline-derived CDR1 and CDR2 are MDHEN and SYDVKM. The CDR3 spells CASRLRGVKSNSPLHF. DNA for the CDR3: TGTGCCAGCAGACTTAGGGGGGTAAAGTCGAATTCACCCCTCCACTTT.

This clonotype was seen only a few times. The chain recombines TRBV20-1 with TRBJ2-4; the match to TRBD1 covers 10 bases. The CDR3 length is 15 residues. Germline CDR1 is DFQATT and CDR2 is SNEGSKA (reference sequence). With V trimmed by 0 bases and J by 13 bases, 12 bases remained unmatched. In DNA form, the CDR3 reads TGCAGTGCTAGAGATGGGGACAGGGGATTGAGGGAGCAGTACTTC. Translation: CSARDGDRGLREQYF.

The chain links TRBV6-1 to TRBJ2-1, with TRBD2 identical over 13 bases. The germline gives CDR1 MNHNS, CDR2 SASEGT. The trim removed 1 base at V and 6 bases at J, leaving 3 bases unmatched. The CDR3 sequence is 16 residues long. DNA of the CDR3: TGTGCCAGCAGTGAAGGTACTAGCGGGGGGGGCAATGAGCAGTTCTTC. Translating gives CASSEGTSGGGNEQFF.

J is TRBJ2-1 and V is TRBV5-6; TRBD2 agrees at 9 bases. The germline V gene encodes CDR1 SGHDT and CDR2 YYEEEE. The V segment lost 4 bases and the J segment 10 bases; nucleotides outside the gene matches: 12. CDR3 length: 15 amino acids. The CDR3 DNA reads as TGTGCCAGCAGCGGGGAGACTAGCGGCCCCTGGGAGCAGTTCTTC. This gives the protein CASSGETSGPWEQFF.

The CDR3: CASSSGNLLRGPYNEQFF. The DNA for the CDR3 is TGTGCCAGCAGCTCCGGTAACTTACTTCGGGGCCCCTACAATGAGCAGTTCTTC. The chain joins TRBV13 to TRBJ2-1; D tentatively fits TRBD1 or TRBD2 (5 bases each). V was clipped by 4 bases and J by 2 bases, with 21 bases between them. CDR1 is PRHDT, CDR2 FYEKMQ, per germline (reference sequence). The CDR3 covers 18 residues.

This chain uses TRBV4-1 with TRBJ2-3; D gene unclear. The V end was cut by 1 base, the J end by 2 bases, with 10 bases between. This CDR3 contains 15 residues. Germline CDR1 MGHRA, CDR2 YSYEKL. CDR3 protein: CASSQAIRATDTQYF. The CDR3 DNA is TGCGCCAGCAGCCAAGCGATTCGGGCCACAGATACGCAGTATTTT.